The clone carrying this T cell receptor beta chain came up once. Its specificity is not known. The CDR3 contains 13 residues. Deletions cut 2 bases from V and 14 bases from J, with 16 bases between. Per the germline V gene, CDR1 is LGHNA and CDR2 is YSLEER. The sample belongs to a study of graft-versus-host responses after intestinal transplantation. On the study more broadly: Anti-thymocyte globulin was used for induction in all recipients, who then took tacrolimus and steroids for approximately 3 years.

Clones were read by immunoSEQ multiplex PCR, and TCRdb kept only the in-frame ones, dropping some. The profile covers roughly 110,000 clones, with 85% to 95% appearing a single time and 0.95% to 1.5% taken by the ten largest. The chain recombines TRBV4-3 with TRBJ1-3, with a possible D match to TRBD1 (5 bases). Specimen: unstimulated CD8+ T cells sorted from spleen or lymph node cells, collected before transplant. The clonotype was recovered from a human donor who was the organ donor for an intestinal transplant. The CDR3 coding sequence is TGCGCCAGCAGCCAATTAATGGCCGGGACCTTATATTTT. It specifies CASSQLMAGTLYF.